These 23 T cell receptor beta chains originate from one sample sequenced in a study of shared clonotypes between healthy human individuals (dated by TCRdb to 2018 to 2021). The library was prepared using the immunoSEQ multiplex PCR assay. Drawn from immuneACCESS, this table holds only the in-frame rearrangements with V and J called that TCRdb kept. Clones are partly lost; checked studies trace under half to an unresolved V gene and leave the rest unexplained. The sample contains about 2 million clones, 85% to 95% of them found a single time. Of the sample, 0.13% falls within the top ten clones. The material sequenced was naive CD4+ T cells sorted from blood. The label giving this sample's cell subset or site can be read as: CD45RA+ positively selected. These receptors all stem from a man aged 18 to 35 in good health.

The rearrangement uses TRBV27 and TRBJ1-2, with D maybe TRBD1 (5 bases). Per the germline V gene, CDR1 is MNHEY and CDR2 is SMNVEV (reference sequence). CDR3 size: 13 residues. The V end was cut by 8 bases, the J end by 4 bases, with 14 bases between. As DNA, the CDR3 is TGTGCCAGCTGGGCAGGGAGCGCCTATGGCTACACCTTC. It specifies CASWAGSAYGYTF.

The gene calls are TRBV11-2 and TRBJ2-7; TRBD2 matches 11 bases. In germline, CDR1 is SGHAT, CDR2 FQNNGV. This CDR3 is built from 16 residues. After removal of 0 bases from V and 6 bases from J, the junction contained 7 bases not matched to a gene. The DNA for the CDR3 is TGTGCCAGCAGCTTAGAGTGGCTAGCGGGGGGCCCCGAGCAGTACTTC. Translated: CASSLEWLAGGPEQYF.

The chain uses TRBV6-5 and TRBJ2-1; D unresolved. Looked up from germline, CDR1 is MNHEY and CDR2 is SVGAGI. Trimming left V 4 bases short and J 8 bases short, with 12 bases between. The CDR3 loop spans 13 amino acids. The CDR3 DNA reads TGTGCCAGCAGTTCCGACGGTGGGTATGAGCAGTTCTTC. Its protein product is CASSSDGGYEQFF.

The chain carries TRBV4-1 and TRBJ2-5; D is perhaps TRBD2 (7 bases). The CDR3 sequence is 17 residues long. CDR1 and CDR2 from the germline V gene are MGHRA and YSYEKL. With 5 bases removed from V and 4 bases from J, the gap between germline ends came to 23 bases. This CDR3 reads CASSRGVEGGGRETQYF. In nucleotides, the CDR3 is TGCGCCAGCAGCAGGGGAGTTGAGGGCGGGGGCAGAGAGACCCAGTACTTC.

The V and J genes are TRBV18 and TRBJ2-5; tentative D call: TRBD2 (6 bases). Germline V gives CDR1 KGHSH, CDR2 LQKENI. The ends were cut back, 3 bases at V and 2 bases at J, with 10 bases in the middle. The CDR3 contains 14 residues. CDR3 residues: CASSPSGVQETQYF. The CDR3 region has the DNA TGTGCCAGCTCACCCTCGGGGGTTCAAGAGACCCAGTACTTC.

The V call is TRBV27, the J call TRBJ2-5; no reliable D call. Germline CDR1 MNHEY, CDR2 SMNVEV (reference sequence). Between the trimmed V and J ends, which lost 3 bases and 4 bases, there was a span of 9 bases. The CDR3 is 13 amino acids. CDR3 sequence reads: CASSLFYGETQYF. CDR3 DNA sequence: TGTGCCAGCAGTTTGTTCTATGGAGAGACCCAGTACTTC.

This chain links TRBV28 with TRBJ2-7; 9 bases fit TRBD1. Germline trimming cut 4 bases from V and 8 bases from J; bases unmatched to any gene: 6. CDR3 length equals 13 residues. Germline V gene sequence: CDR1 MDHEN, CDR2 SYDVKM. Here the CDR3 reads CASSWTGEVKQYF. DNA of the CDR3: TGTGCCAGCAGTTGGACAGGGGAAGTCAAGCAGTACTTC. Together with reference TRBV28 and TRBJ2-7, the CDR3 gives the full variable domain: DVKVTQSSRYLVKRTGEKVFLECVQDMDHENMFWYRQDPGLGLRLIYFSYDVKMKEKGDIPEGYSVSREKKERFSLILESASTNQTSMYLCASSWTGEVKQYFGPGTRLTVT.

The genes are TRBV28 and TRBJ1-5, with a tentative D call TRBD1 (6 bases). The length of the CDR3 is 17 residues. The V and J ends lost 6 bases and 1 base respectively, with 19 bases between them. CDR1 is MDHEN and CDR2 is SYDVKM in the germline V gene. For the CDR3, the DNA is TGTGCCAGCAGAGACAGCCGCGGACAGACAAGCAATCAGCCCCAGCATTTT. It yields the protein CASRDSRGQTSNQPQHF.

This sequence joins TRBV30 and TRBJ1-5, with a weak D call TRBD1 (6 bases). V shed 2 bases and J shed 9 bases, with 17 bases lying between them. Germline CDR1 and CDR2: GTSNPN and SVGIG (reference sequence). The CDR3 covers 14 residues. This CDR3 reads CAWSLGQSQGPQHF. As DNA, the CDR3 is TGTGCCTGGAGTCTCGGACAGAGCCAAGGGCCCCAGCATTTT.

The rearrangement uses TRBV28 and TRBJ1-5, with TRBD1 matching over 7 bases. The CDR3 loop spans 16 amino acids. CDR1 is MDHEN and CDR2 is SYDVKM in the germline V gene. Trimming took 5 bases from V and 0 from J; bases not matched to a gene: 7. CDR3 coding DNA: TGTGCCAGCAGTCCCGGACAGGTCTCTAGCAATCAGCCCCAGCATTTT. Residues: CASSPGQVSSNQPQHF.

This clone has at least ten counts. CDR3 sequence (DNA): TGCGCCAGCAGCCAGGGATTCCGTTATGGCTACACCTTC. Translation gives CASSQGFRYGYTF. The chain recombines TRBV4-1 with TRBJ1-2; no definite D call. The germline V gene has CDR1 MGHRA and CDR2 YSYEKL. There are 13 residues in the CDR3. The V end lost 3 bases, the J end lost 5 bases, and 10 bases lay between the germline ends.

The chain carries TRBV4-3 and TRBJ2-7; D possibly corresponds to TRBD1 (5 bases). Trimming removed 5 bases at V and 1 base at J, with 12 bases between. The CDR3 extends over 14 amino acids. Germline V CDR1 and CDR2: LGHNA, YSLEER. The CDR3 loop reads CASSRGYPSYEQYF. DNA for the CDR3: TGCGCCAGCAGCAGGGGCTACCCGTCCTACGAGCAGTACTTC.

This clone was seen once. V usage is TRBV5-6 and J usage is TRBJ2-6; D gene uncertain. The germline V and J ends were trimmed by 2 bases and 0 bases, with 9 bases remaining between them. Germline assignment: CDR1 SGHDT and CDR2 YYEEEE. This CDR3 contains 16 residues. CDR3 sequence (DNA): TGTGCCAGCAGCTTTCTCGGGCACTCTGGGGCCAACGTCCTGACTTTC. Residues: CASSFLGHSGANVLTF.

The genes are TRBV6-5 and TRBJ1-3, with D unresolved. From germline, CDR1 is MNHEY and CDR2 SVGAGI. The CDR3 has 14 amino acids. Trimming left V 6 bases short and J 4 bases short, with 13 bases between. CDR3 loop: CASRRGFWGNTIYF. The CDR3 DNA reads TGTGCCAGCAGACGGGGATTCTGGGGAAACACCATATATTTT.

The CDR3 here is CASSIRVEEKLFF. Here the CDR3 DNA reads TGCGCCAGCAGCATCAGGGTAGAGGAAAAACTGTTTTTT. The rearrangement links TRBV5-1 to TRBJ1-4, with D tentatively TRBD1 (5 bases). The CDR3 contains 13 residues. Trimming removed 4 bases at V and 8 bases at J, with 12 bases between. CDR1 and CDR2 (germline): SGHRS, YFSETQ.

The chain carries TRBV9 and TRBJ1-3; no definite D call. The germline gives CDR1 SGDLS, CDR2 YYNGEE. V shed 3 bases and J shed 3 bases, with 10 bases lying between them. The CDR3 loop spans 14 amino acids. The CDR3 spells CASSGPGGGNTIYF. CDR3 DNA: TGTGCCAGCAGCGGGCCGGGAGGTGGAAACACCATATATTTT.

The chain combines TRBV28 with TRBJ2-5; 8 bases agree with TRBD2. The CDR3 is 14 amino acids. J was trimmed by 6 bases and V by 7 bases; bases with no gene match: 10. CDR1 and CDR2 (germline): MDHEN, SYDVKM. The CDR3 bases are TGTGCCAGCACCCGGAGCGGGGGCGGGCAGACCCAGTACTTC. Residues: CASTRSGGGQTQYF.

The chain carries TRBV11-3 and TRBJ2-7; 8 bases align to TRBD2. The germline V gene encodes CDR1 SGHNT and CDR2 YENEEA. V shed 3 bases and J 0 bases; nucleotides not matched to a gene: 4. The CDR3 totals 15 residues. This CDR3 reads CASSFASGSSYEQYF. Here the CDR3 DNA reads TGTGCCAGCAGCTTTGCGAGCGGGAGCTCCTACGAGCAGTACTTC.

This sequence joins TRBV5-1 and TRBJ2-7; 9 positions agree with TRBD1. V dropped 3 bases and J dropped 4; count of bases not matched to a gene: 8. Germline-derived CDR1 and CDR2 are SGHRS and YFSETQ. This CDR3 comprises 15 residues. Here the CDR3 DNA reads TGCGCCAGCAGCTCCCGACAGGGGGGGTTTTACGAGCAGTACTTC. As protein: CASSSRQGGFYEQYF.

The V gene is TRBV5-1, the J gene TRBJ2-1, with 10 nucleotides matching TRBD1. Germline V gene data show CDR1 as SGHRS and CDR2 as YFSETQ. The V gene end was trimmed by 0 bases and the J gene end by 3 bases; junction bases not matched to a gene: 3. The CDR3 consists of 16 residues. The CDR3 reads CASSLAGTGVYNEQFF. Written as DNA, the CDR3 is TGCGCCAGCAGCTTGGCCGGGACAGGGGTCTACAATGAGCAGTTCTTC.

The chain is built from TRBV5-1 and TRBJ1-1; D not certain. Germline assignment: CDR1 SGHRS and CDR2 YFSETQ. CDR3 length: 13 amino acids. The V gene lost 7 bases and the J gene lost 4 bases, with 14 bases spanning the gap. The CDR3 here is CASFASTSTEAFF. CDR3 DNA: TGCGCCAGCTTCGCTTCTACGTCCACTGAAGCTTTCTTT.

This chain connects TRBV10-1 to TRBJ2-7; D might be TRBD1 or TRBD2, each matching 5 bases. Trimming shortened V by 3 bases and J by 0 bases, and 12 bases separated the two germline ends. Germline CDR1 reads WNHNN; CDR2 reads SYGVQD (reference sequence). The CDR3 covers 15 residues. Here the CDR3 DNA reads TGCGCCAGCAGTGATGAGGGGAAGAGCTCCTACGAGCAGTACTTC. Translating gives CASSDEGKSSYEQYF.

The rearrangement joins TRBV27 to TRBJ2-3; D may be TRBD1 (6 bases). V lost 10 bases, J lost 3 bases, and 14 bases lay in between. CDR3 size: 13 residues. CDR1 and CDR2 from the germline V gene are MNHEY and SMNVEV (reference sequence). CDR3 DNA: TGTGCCATCCCGGGACACATAACAGATACGCAGTATTTT. Protein sequence: CAIPGHITDTQYF.